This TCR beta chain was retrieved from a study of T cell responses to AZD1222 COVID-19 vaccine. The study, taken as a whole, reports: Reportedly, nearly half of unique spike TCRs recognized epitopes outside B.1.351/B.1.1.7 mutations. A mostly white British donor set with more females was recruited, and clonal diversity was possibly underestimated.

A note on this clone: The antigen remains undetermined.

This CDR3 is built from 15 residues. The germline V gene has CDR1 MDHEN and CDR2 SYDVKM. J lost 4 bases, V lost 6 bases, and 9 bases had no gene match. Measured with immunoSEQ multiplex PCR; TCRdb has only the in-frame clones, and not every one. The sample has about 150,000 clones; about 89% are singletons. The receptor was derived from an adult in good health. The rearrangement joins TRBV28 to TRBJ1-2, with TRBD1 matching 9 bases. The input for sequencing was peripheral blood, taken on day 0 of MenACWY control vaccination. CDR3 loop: CASSLQGAKLYGYTF. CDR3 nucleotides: TGTGCCAGCAGCTTACAGGGGGCCAAACTCTATGGCTACACCTTC.